This TCR beta chain was profiled in a study of beta chain features in type 1 diabetes. Germline CDR1 SGHRS, CDR2 YFSETQ. V lost 0 bases to trimming and J lost 2 bases, with 8 bases between them. This CDR3 is built from 14 residues. What was sequenced were expressed TCRB transcripts, since all of the isolated RNA had been reverse transcribed. Average reads for naive, central memory and regulatory T cell samples were several million. Some clones are missing from TCRdb's copy, which holds only in-frame ones; the method was immunoSEQ multiplex PCR. The top ten clones hold under 0.055% of a sample with around 340,000 clones, around 20% of them seen once.

The clonotype comes from a woman in her late teens or twenties in good health. The sequenced sample was naive CD4+ T cells from blood. The chain employs TRBV5-1 and TRBJ2-5; D possibly corresponds to TRBD2 (5 bases). Here the CDR3 DNA reads TGCGCCAGCAGCTTGGATACGGGGCAAGAGACCCAGTACTTC. It codes for CASSLDTGQETQYF.